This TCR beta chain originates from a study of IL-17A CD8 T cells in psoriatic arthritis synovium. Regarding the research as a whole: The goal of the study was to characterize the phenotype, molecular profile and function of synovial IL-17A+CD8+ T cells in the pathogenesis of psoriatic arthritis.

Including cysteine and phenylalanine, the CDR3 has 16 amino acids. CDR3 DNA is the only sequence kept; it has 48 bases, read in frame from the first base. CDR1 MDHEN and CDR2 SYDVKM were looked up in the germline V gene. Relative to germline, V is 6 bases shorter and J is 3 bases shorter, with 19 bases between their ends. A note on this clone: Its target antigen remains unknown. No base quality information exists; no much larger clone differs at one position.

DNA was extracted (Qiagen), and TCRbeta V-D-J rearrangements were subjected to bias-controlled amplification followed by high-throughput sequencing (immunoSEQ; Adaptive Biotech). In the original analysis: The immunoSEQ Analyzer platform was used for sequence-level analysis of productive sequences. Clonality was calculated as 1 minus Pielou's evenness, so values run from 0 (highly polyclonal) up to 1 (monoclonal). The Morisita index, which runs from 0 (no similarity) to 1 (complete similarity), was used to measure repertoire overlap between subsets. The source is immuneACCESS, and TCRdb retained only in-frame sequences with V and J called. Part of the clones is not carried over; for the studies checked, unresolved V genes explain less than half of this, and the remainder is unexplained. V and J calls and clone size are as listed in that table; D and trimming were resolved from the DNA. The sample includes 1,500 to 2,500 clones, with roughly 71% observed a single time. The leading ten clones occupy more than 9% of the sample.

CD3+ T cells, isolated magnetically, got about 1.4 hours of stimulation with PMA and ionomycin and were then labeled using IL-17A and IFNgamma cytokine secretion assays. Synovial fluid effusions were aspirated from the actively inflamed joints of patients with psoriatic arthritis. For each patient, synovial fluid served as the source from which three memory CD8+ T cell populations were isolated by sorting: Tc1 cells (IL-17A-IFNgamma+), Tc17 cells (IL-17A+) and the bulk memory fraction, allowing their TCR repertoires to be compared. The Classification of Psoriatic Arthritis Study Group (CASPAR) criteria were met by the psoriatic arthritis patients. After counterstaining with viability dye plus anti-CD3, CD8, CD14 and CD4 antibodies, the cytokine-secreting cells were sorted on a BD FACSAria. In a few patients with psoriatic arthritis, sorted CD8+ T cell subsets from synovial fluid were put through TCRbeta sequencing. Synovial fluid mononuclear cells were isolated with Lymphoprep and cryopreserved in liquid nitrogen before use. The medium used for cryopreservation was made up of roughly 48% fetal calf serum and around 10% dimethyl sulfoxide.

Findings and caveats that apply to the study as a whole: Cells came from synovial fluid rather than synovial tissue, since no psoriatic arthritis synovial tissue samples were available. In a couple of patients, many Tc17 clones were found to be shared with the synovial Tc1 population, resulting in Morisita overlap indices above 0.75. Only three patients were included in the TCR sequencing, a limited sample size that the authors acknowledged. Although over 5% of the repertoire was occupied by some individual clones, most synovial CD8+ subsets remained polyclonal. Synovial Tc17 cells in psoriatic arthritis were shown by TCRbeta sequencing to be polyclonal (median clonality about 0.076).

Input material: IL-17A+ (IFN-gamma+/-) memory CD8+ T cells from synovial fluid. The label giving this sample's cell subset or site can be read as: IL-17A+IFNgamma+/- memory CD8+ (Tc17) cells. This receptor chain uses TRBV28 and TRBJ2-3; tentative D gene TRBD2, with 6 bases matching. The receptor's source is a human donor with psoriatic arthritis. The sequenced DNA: TGTGCCAGCAGCGCGGGACGGACTACGATGACAGATACGCAGTATTTT. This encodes CASSAGRTTMTDTQYF.